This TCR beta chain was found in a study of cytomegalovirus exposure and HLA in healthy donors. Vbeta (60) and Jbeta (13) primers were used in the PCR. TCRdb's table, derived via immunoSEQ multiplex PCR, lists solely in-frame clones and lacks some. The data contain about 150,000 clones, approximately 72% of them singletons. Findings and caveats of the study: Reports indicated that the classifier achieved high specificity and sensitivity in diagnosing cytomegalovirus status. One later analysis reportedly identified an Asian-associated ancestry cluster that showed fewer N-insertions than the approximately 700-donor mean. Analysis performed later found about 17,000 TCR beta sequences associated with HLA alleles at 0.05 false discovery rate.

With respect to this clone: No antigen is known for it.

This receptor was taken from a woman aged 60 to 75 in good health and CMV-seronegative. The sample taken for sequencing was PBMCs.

The CDR3 DNA reads TGTGCCAGCAGCCCTAGGCCCTACAATGAGCAGTTCTTC. This encodes CASSPRPYNEQFF. The chain is built from TRBV9 and TRBJ2-1, with D hard to call. Germline CDR1 SGDLS, CDR2 YYNGEE. This CDR3 contains 13 residues. V was clipped by 4 bases and J by 2 bases, with 7 bases between them.